Sequencing of this TCR beta chain was carried out in a study of Ad26.COV2.S vaccination and SARS-CoV-2 variants. Study information: A COV1001 Ad26.COV2.S trial-arm participant provided the sample.

The method was immunoSEQ multiplex PCR; TCRdb's version includes in-frame clones alone and lacks a portion of them. The table shows over 400,000 clones, with about 90% occurring only once. As for this clone: What it binds is unknown.

Treatment: approximately 18 received Ad26.COV2.S at low or high dose, single or two shots; about 5 received placebo; per-sample allocation not given. Sampling took place 63 days after the first vaccine or placebo injection. Study-level points and caveats: People given the vaccine had a wider spike-specific TCR breadth than placebo recipients did. Vaccine and placebo recipients had similar non-spike TCR breadth. Reported post-vaccination CD8+ and CD4+ T cell responses to spike showed substantial breadth.

CDR3 length: 11 amino acids. V lost 6 bases and J 5 bases, leaving 8 bases between the germline ends. CDR1 is MDHEN and CDR2 is SYDVKM in the germline V gene. The material sequenced was peripheral blood, taken in a trial of Ad26.COV2.S vaccine versus placebo. The chain employs TRBV28 and TRBJ2-7; unclear D gene. The origin of this receptor is a person between 18 and 59 years old who received the Ad26.COV2.S COVID-19 vaccine or a placebo. DNA of the CDR3: TGTGCCAGCAGCCACGTCCACGAGCAGTACTTC. This sequence encodes CASSHVHEQYF.